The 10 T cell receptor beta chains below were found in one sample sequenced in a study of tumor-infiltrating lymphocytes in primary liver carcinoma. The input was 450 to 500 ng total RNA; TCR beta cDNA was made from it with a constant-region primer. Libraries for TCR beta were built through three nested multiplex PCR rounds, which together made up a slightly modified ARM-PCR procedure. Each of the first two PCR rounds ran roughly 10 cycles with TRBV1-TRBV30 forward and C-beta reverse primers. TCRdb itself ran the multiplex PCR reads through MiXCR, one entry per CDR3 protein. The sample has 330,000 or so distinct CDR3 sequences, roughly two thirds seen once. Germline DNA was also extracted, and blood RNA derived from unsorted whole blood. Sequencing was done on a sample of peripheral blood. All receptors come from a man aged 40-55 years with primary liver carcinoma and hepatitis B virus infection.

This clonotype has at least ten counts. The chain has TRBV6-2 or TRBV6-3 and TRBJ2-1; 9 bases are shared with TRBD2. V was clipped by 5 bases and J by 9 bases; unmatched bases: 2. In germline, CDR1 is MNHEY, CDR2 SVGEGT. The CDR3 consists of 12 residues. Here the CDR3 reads CASSRTSVEQFF. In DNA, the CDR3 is TGTGCCAGCAGTCGGACTAGCGTTGAGCAGTTCTTC.

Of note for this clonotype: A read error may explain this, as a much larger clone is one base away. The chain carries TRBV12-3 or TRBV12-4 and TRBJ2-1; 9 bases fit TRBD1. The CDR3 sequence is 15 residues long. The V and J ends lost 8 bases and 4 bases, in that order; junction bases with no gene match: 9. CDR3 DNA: TGTGCCAGCGGTGAAACAGGGGGCAGATACAATGAGCAGTTCTTC. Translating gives CASGETGGRYNEQFF.

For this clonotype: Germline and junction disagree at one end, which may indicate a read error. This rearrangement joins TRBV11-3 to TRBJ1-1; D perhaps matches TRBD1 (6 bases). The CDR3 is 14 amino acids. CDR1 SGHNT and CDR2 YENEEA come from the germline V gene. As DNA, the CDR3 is TGTGCCAGCAGCTCGGGACACTTCAGCACTGAAGCCTTCTTT. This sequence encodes CASSSGHFSTEAFF.

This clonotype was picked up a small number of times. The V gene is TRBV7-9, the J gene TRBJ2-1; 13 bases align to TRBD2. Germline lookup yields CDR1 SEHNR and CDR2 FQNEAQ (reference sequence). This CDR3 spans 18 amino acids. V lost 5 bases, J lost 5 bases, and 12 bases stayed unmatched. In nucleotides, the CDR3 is TGTGCCAGCAGCCCGACCGGACTAGCGGGAGCGGGGGACAATGAGCAGTTCTTC. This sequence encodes CASSPTGLAGAGDNEQFF. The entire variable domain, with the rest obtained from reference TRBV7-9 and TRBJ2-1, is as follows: DTGVSQNPRHKITKRGQNVTFRCDPISEHNRLYWYRQTLGQGPEFLTYFQNEAQLEKSRLLSDRFSAERPKGSFSTLEIQRTEQGDSAMYLCASSPTGLAGAGDNEQFFGPGTRLTVL.

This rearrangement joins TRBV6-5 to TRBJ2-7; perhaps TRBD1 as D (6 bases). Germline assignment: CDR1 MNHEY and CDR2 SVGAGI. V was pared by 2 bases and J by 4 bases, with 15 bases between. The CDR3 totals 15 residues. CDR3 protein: CASSYVWTEIYEQYF. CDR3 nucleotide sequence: TGTGCCAGCAGTTACGTCTGGACAGAGATTTACGAGCAGTACTTC.

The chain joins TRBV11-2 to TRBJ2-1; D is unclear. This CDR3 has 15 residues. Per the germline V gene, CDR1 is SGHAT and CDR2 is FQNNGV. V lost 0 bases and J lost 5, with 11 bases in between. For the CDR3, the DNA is TGTGCCAGCAGCTTAGAGCTGGCGCGAGACAATGAGCAGTTCTTC. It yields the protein CASSLELARDNEQFF.

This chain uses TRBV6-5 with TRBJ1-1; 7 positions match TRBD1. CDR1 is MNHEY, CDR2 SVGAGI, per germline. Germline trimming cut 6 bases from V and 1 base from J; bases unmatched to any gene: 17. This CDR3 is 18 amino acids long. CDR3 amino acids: CASSRDRGANRPNTEAFF. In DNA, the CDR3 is TGTGCCAGCAGCCGGGACAGAGGGGCCAATAGGCCGAACACTGAAGCTTTCTTT.

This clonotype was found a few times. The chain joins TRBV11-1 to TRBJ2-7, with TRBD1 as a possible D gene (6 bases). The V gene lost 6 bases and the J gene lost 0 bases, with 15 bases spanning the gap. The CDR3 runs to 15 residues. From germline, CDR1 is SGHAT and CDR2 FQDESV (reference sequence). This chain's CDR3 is CASSGFQQGSYEQYF. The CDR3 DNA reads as TGTGCCAGCAGTGGTTTCCAACAGGGCTCCTACGAGCAGTACTTC.

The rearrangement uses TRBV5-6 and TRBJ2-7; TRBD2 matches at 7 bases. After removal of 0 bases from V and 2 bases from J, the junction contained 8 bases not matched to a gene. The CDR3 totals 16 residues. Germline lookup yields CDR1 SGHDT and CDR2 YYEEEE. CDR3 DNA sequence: TGTGCCAGCAGCTTGGGCGGGGAACGGGGGGCCTACGAGCAGTACTTC. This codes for CASSLGGERGAYEQYF.

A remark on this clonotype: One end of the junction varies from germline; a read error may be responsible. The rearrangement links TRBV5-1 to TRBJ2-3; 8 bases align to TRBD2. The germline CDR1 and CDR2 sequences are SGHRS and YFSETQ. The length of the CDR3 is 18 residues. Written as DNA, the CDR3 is TGCGCCAGCAGCACCGGACTAACGGGAGGGCGAGGCACAGATACGCAATATTTT. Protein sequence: CASSTGLTGGRGTDTQYF.